This entry is about one T cell receptor (beta chain). What this receptor recognizes is not known. No qualities accompany the bases; no much larger clone lies one base away. This specimen comes from a study of T cell responses to AZD1222 COVID-19 vaccine (dated by TCRdb to the early 2020s). A note on the overall study: AZD1222 recipients whose second dose came at about 4 weeks and those whose second dose came at about 12 weeks were combined into one group, since spike-specific TCR depth and breadth did not differ between the two schedules. Trial participants were enrolled by age into subgroups of 18-55, 56-69 and 70-plus years, and around 150, 28 and 57 TCR-sequenced participants, respectively, were included in these subgroups. A total of more than 230 trial participants underwent TCR sequencing, of whom more than 200 had received two doses of AZD1222 and approximately 26 had received two doses of the MenACWY control vaccine.

The germline V gene encodes CDR1 SGHTA and CDR2 FQGTGA. Clipping removes 2 bases from V and 4 bases from J, with 4 as the unmatched junction base count. The CDR3 contains 15 residues, cysteine and phenylalanine counted. Of all the DNA, just the CDR3 is kept, 45 bases in frame from base 1. Here is what the overall study found, with its caveats: After two AZD1222 doses, both the breadth and the depth of spike-specific TCRs were significantly higher than at day 0 and than in MenACWY recipients. CD4 TCRs associated with the vaccine covered the entire spike protein, and the dominant responses were in regions 160-218 and 743-854. In the small 56-69-year group, the increase in depth fell short of significance, most likely because of low power. Epitopes outside the regions mutated in the B.1.351 and B.1.1.7 variants were reportedly recognized by nearly half of the unique spike-specific TCRs. Participants were mostly white British and included more females than males, and it was suggested by the authors that clonal diversity may have been underestimated. Conclusions about previously exposed vaccinees are limited because only a handful of AZD1222 recipients were SARS-CoV-2 seropositive at baseline. No day 14 peak-response samples were available, so repertoires were characterized only after the peak T cell response.

The label giving this sample's time point can be read as: baseline before first vaccination. Vaccinee samples came from UK trials COV001 and COV002, including a single-blind randomized controlled phase 2/3 trial of AZD1222 (ChAdOx1 nCoV-19) in healthy adults. Trial participant PBMC samples were collected at day 0 and day 28 after the second dose for TCRbeta chain sequencing. The CDR3 regions of human TCRbeta chains were analyzed by immunosequencing. The original pipeline was this. Repertoire TCRs were checked for matches against a reference library of SARS-CoV-2-specific TCRs that had been generated using the MIRA antigen-specificity platform. Breadth meant the fraction of unique TCRs that were SARS-CoV-2-associated, whereas depth meant the fraction of total T cells that were SARS-CoV-2-associated. Using the MIRA data, every spike-specific TCR was mapped to the spike region that the TCR reacted to and assigned to either a CD4 or a CD8 class. Log10-transformed breadth and depth values were compared by one-way ANOVA with Sidak's multiple comparisons tests. Entries here come from immuneACCESS through TCRdb and include only in-frame sequences with V and J called. Some clones fail to appear in such tables; in the studies checked, an unresolved V gene covers under half of the shortfall, and the cause of the remainder is unknown. That table furnishes V, J and clone size, whereas the DNA furnished D and trimming. In all, the sample holds over 100,000 clones, and 70% to 90% of those were seen once. The top ten hold approximately 17% of the sample.

The sequence is built from TRBV7-3 and TRBJ2-2; TRBD1 matches 7 bases in the middle. The source was peripheral blood, collected on day 0 of AZD1222 vaccination. The clonotype comes from an adult in good health. CDR3 loop: CASSLAPGGTGELFF. The base sequence is TGTGCCAGCAGCTTAGCCCCAGGGGGCACCGGGGAGCTGTTTTTT. Reference TRBV7-3 and TRBJ2-2 genes cover what lies past the CDR3, so the full variable domain is GAGVSQTPSNKVTEKGKYVELRCDPISGHTALYWYRQSLGQGPEFLIYFQGTGAADDSGLPNDRFFAVRPEGSVSTLKIQRTERGDSAVYLCASSLAPGGTGELFFGEGSRLTVL.